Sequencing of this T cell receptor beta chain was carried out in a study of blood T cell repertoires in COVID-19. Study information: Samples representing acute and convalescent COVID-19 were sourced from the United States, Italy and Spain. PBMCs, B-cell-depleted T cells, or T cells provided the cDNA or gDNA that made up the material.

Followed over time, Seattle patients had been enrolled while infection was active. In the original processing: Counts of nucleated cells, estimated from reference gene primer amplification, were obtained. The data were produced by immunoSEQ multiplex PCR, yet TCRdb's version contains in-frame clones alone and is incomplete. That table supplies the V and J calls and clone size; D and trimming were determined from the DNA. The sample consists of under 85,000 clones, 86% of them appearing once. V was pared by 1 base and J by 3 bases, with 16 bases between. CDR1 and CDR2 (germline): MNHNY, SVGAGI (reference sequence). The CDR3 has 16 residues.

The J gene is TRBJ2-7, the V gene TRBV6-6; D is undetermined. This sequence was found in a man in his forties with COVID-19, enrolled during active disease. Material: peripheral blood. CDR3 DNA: TGTGCCAGCAGTTACTTGGCCTTTGGCGGCTACTACGAGCAGTACTTC. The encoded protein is CASSYLAFGGYYEQYF.